This T cell receptor beta chain emerged from a study of naive and memory T cell subsets. Germline V lookup: CDR1 SQVTM, CDR2 ANQGSEA. The CDR3 runs 14 residues. Trimming stripped 7 bases from V and 2 bases from J, with 16 bases between. Reverse transcription of blood and skin TCR RNA was primed at alpha and beta constant regions. The SP2 primer and nested alpha and beta constant region primers amplified ligated cDNA in four rounds. TCRdb re-called the 5' RACE reads with MiXCR, one entry per CDR3 protein. The sample consists of approximately 22,000 distinct CDR3 sequences, roughly 4% of them appearing once. This clonotype was picked up many times. RNA was extracted from more than 2 ml of whole blood of healthy adults.

The TCR comes from a male donor in good health. The chain carries TRBV29-1 and TRBJ2-3; D may be TRBD2 (6 bases). This chain's CDR3 is CSAFGREVTDTQYF. The CDR3 DNA sequence: TGCAGCGCCTTCGGTAGGGAGGTCACAGATACGCAGTATTTT.